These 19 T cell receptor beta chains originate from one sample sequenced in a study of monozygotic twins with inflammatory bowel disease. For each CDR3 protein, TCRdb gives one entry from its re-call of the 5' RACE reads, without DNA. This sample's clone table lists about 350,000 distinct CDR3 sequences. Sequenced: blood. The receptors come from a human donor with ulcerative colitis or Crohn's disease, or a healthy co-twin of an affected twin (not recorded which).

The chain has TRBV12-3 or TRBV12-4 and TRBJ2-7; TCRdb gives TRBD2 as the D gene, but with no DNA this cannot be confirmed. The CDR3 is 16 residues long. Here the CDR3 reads CASSLTTGTGPYEQYF.

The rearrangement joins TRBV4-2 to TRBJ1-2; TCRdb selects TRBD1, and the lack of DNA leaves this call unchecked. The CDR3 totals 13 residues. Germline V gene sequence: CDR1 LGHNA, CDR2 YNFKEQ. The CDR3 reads CASSSGQGHGYTF.

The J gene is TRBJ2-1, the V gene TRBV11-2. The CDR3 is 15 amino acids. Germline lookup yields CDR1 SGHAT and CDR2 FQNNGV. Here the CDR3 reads CASSLEWGSYSEQFF.

CDR3 protein: CAGTSGGLNTEAFF. The genes are TRBV12-3 or TRBV12-4 and TRBJ1-1. CDR3 length: 14 amino acids.

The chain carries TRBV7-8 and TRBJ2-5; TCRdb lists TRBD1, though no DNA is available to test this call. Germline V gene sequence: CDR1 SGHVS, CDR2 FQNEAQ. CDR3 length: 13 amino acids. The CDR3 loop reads CASSFNMGETQYF.

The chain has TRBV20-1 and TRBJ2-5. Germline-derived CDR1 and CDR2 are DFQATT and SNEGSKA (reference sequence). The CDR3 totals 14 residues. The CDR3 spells CSAKDLLRKETQYF.

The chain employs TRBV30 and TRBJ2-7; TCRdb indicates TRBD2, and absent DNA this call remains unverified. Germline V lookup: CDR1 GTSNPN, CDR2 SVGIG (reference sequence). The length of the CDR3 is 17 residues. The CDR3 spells CAWSVRPSGIRTYEQYF.

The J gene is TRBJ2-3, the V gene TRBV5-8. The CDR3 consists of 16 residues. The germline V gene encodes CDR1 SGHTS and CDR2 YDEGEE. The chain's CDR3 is CASSLGLAESTDTQYF.

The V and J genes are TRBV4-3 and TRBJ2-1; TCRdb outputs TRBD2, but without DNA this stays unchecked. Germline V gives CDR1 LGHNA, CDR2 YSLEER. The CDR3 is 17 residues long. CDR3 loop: CASSQEITSGGLNEQFF.

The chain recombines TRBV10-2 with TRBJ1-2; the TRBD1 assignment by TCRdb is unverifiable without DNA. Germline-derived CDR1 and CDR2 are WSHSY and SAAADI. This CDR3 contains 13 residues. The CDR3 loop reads CASADRANYGYTF.

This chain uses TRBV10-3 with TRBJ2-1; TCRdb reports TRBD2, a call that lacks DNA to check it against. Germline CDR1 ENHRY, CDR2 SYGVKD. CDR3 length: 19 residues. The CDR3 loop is CAISERGGLLAGAYNEQFF.

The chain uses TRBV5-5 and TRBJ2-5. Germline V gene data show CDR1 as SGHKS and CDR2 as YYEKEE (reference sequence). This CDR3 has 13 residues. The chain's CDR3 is CASSLGYQETQYF.

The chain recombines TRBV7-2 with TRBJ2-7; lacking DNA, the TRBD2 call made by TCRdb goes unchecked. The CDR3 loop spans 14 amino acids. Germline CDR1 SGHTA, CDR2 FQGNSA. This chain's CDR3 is CASTELAGDYEQYF.

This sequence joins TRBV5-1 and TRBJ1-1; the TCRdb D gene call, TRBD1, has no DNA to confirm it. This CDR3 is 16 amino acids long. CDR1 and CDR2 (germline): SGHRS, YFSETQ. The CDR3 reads CASSSPGAGSVAEAFF.

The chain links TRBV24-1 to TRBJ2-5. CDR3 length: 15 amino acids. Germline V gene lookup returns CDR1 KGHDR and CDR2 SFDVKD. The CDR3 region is CATSDPKAERETQYF.

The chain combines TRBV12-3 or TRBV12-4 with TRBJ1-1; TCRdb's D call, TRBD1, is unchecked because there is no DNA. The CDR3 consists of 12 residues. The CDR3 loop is CASSLAMGAAFF.

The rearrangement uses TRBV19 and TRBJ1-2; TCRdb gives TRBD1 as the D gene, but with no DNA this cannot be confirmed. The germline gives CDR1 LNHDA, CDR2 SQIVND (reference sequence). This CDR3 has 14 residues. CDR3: CASSIPGQGYGYTF.

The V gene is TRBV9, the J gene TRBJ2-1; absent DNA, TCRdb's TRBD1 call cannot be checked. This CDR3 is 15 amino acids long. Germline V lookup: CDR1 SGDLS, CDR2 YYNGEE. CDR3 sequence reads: CASSAGQGNYNEQFF. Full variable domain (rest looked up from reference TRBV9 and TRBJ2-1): DSGVTQTPKHLITATGQRVTLRCSPRSGDLSVYWYQQSLDQGLQFLIQYYNGEERAKGNILERFSAQQFPDLHSELNLSSLELGDSALYFCASSAGQGNYNEQFFGPGTRLTVL.

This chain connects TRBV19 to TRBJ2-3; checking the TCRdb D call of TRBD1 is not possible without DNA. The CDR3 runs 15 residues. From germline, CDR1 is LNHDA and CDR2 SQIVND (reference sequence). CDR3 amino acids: CASSTPGTGTDTQYF.